This T cell receptor beta chain was documented in a study of CD8+ T cells in alopecia areata. Individuals with alopecia areata gave both lesional scalp punch biopsies and peripheral blood for collection. cDNA serving as the sequencing template came from extracted, reverse transcribed RNA. Only in-frame clones appear in the TCRdb table, and some are missing; sequencing was by immunoSEQ multiplex PCR. The table lists 100,000 to 150,000 clones, less than 50% of them singletons. Germline CDR1 and CDR2: MNHNY and SVGAGI (reference sequence). V lost 6 bases, J lost 5 bases, and 14 bases lay in between. The CDR3 runs to 14 residues.

This sequence was found in a human donor with alopecia areata. Sequencing input: NKG2D-low CD8+ T cells sorted from blood. The chain combines TRBV6-6 with TRBJ1-5; D possibly corresponds to TRBD1 (5 bases). The CDR3 spells CASSPDVGHQPQHF. DNA for the CDR3: TGTGCCAGCAGCCCGGACGTGGGACATCAGCCCCAGCATTTT.